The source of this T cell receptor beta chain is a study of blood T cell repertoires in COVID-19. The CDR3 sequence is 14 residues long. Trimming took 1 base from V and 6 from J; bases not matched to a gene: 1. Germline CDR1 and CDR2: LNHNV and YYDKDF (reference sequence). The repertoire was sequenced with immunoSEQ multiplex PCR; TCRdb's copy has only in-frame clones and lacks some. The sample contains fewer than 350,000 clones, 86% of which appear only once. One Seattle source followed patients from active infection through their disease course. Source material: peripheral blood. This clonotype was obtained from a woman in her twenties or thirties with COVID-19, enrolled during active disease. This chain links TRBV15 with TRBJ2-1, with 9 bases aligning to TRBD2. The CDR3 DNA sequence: TGTGCCACCAGCAGAGGGGGACTAGCCAATGAGCAGTTCTTC. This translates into CATSRGGLANEQFF.